This T cell receptor beta chain was sequenced in a study of blood T cell repertoires in COVID-19 (TCRdb year 2020). Looking at the study overall: The collaborator samples originated in the United States, Italy and Spain and spanned the acute and convalescent phases of COVID-19. Deeply sampled blood TCRbeta repertoires from subjects exposed to, actively infected with, or recovered from COVID-19 were included in the dataset. Nearly every sample came with metadata listing a de-identified subject ID, COVID-19 status, age in years and sex. The repertoires were released in a freely available public database intended as a resource for research on the immune response to SARS-CoV-2. The prospective study material was composed of cDNA or gDNA derived from T cells, B-cell-depleted T cells, or PBMCs. HLA class I and class II types, where available, came from metadata supplied by the sample provider rather than from assay-based typing. The samples were drawn from two sources: the first 160 participants of the ongoing ImmuneRACE study, and 950 to 1,500 subjects contributed by 6 global collaborators. Paper-wide results and their limitations: The amount of clinical and demographic metadata varied by source and participant and was provided uncurated.

One collaborating source in Seattle enrolled patients while the patients were actively infected and followed the patients over time throughout the course of disease. Whole blood was collected in K2EDTA tubes by collaborating institutions according to the institutions' own protocols. For TCRbeta analysis, collaborator samples were shipped as frozen whole blood, as isolated PBMCs, or as DNA extracted from either sample type. TCRbeta CDR3 regions were amplified from genomic DNA by means of the immunoSEQ Assay, a bias-controlled multiplex PCR. The authors' analysis ran thus. Nucleated cell counts per sample were estimated from amplification of reference gene primers within the assay. Sequence reads were collapsed and filtered to measure the absolute abundance of every unique TCRbeta CDR3 rearrangement. For each sample, productive Simpson clonality was calculated as the square root of Simpson's diversity index across productive rearrangements. This is the immuneACCESS table as TCRdb keeps it, with only in-frame sequences that have V and J called. A part of the clones is gone; compared with another copy, unresolved V genes explain less than half, and the rest is unexplained. V and J calls and clone size are given by that table; D and trimming were obtained from the DNA. Recorded for this sample are around 210,000 clones; approximately 85% of them occurred a single time. The ten largest make up roughly 4.6% of the sample.

The CDR3 covers 15 residues, taking in both the cysteine and the phenylalanine. The kept DNA is CDR3 alone, 45 bases in frame from the first base. Trimming accounts for 5 bases at V and 1 base at J, while the number of junction bases matched to no gene is 5. Looking up the germline V gene yields CDR1 MNHEY and CDR2 SVGEGT. This clone was seen ten or more times. Its cognate antigen has yet to be identified. No base quality values were provided; no much bigger clone lies one nucleotide off. This chain joins TRBV6-2 or TRBV6-3 to TRBJ2-1, with 7 middle bases fitting TRBD2. Sequences were obtained from peripheral blood. The sequence derives from a man over 45 with COVID-19, enrolled during active disease. CDR3 reads: CASSQGLGSYNEQFF. The DNA sequence is TGTGCCAGCAGTCAAGGACTAGGATCCTACAATGAGCAGTTCTTC.